Sequencing of this T cell receptor (beta chain) was carried out in a study of T-cell memory formation after mild COVID-19 (dated by TCRdb to the early 2020s). In terms of the full investigation: TCR sequence clusters from the two donors were largely donor specific. In two donors, T-cell clones that expanded and contracted after mild COVID-19 were followed by sequencing TCRalpha and TCRbeta repertoires longitudinally. The cohort comprised two young, previously healthy adult volunteers, one female and one male. What the authors observed across the whole study: Some responding clones were detected in pre-infection memory, which suggested that pre-existing cross-reactive memory T cells had joined the SARS-CoV-2 response. SARS-CoV-2 specificity of the second-wave clones peaking on day 37 was not confirmed. Contracting CD4+ clones appeared mostly in the CM and EM memory subsets, whereas CD8+ clones were enriched in EMRA. Clones that contracted from day 15 to 85 showed balanced CD4/CD8 phenotypes, whereas a second wave of clones that expanded from day 15 to 37 leaned towards CD4+. Only a couple of mild cases were covered by the study, and larger cohorts that include severe cases with pre-infection samples were considered necessary.

Sequencing took place on an Illumina NovaSeq 6000. Using 5'RACE with constant-segment primers, TCRalpha and TCRbeta cDNA libraries were constructed, with sample barcodes and unique molecular identifiers added in the process. Trizol reagent was used to extract RNA from every sample. The libraries were amplified in two PCR steps, and the second step added a second sample barcode and Illumina TruSeq adapters. Sequencing of libraries was performed on an Illumina NovaSeq with 2 x 150 bp paired-end reads. On the authors' methods: Demultiplexing of reads and collapsing into UMI-guided consensus sequences were performed with migec v1.2.7. Using mixcr v2.1.11, UMI consensuses were aligned to TRA and TRB V and J templates and then assembled into clonotypes. Clonotypes were classified as expanded or contracted when called significant by both edgeR and NoisET, with noise models trained on biological replicates. edgeR calls used a false discovery rate-adjusted p below 0.01 and a log2 fold-change threshold of 1. As an exploratory analysis of dynamics, max-normalized trajectories of the 1000 most abundant clonotypes were examined with PCA combined with hierarchical clustering. Separately sequenced CD4+ and CD8+ repertoires were used to assign the CD4 or CD8 phenotype of responding clones. TCRdb reran the public reads through fastp at Q25 and MiXCR, keeping productive beta chains. Identical CDR3 proteins give one entry, which carries the most common genes and DNA. The V and J calls come from TCRdb's annotation, not from the publication. In this sample the table shows some 490,000 distinct CDR3 sequences, roughly 18% of which occur a single time. The top ten constitute roughly an eighth of the sample.

Ficoll-Paque density gradient centrifugation was the method used to isolate PBMCs. This clonotype was seen only a few times. It has no known antigen specificity. Qualities for individual bases were not recorded, and no much larger clone is one base off. Its CDR3 holds 18 amino acids, cysteine through phenylalanine. Solely the CDR3 DNA is kept, with 54 bases framed from the first base. The germline V gene encodes CDR1 SGHRS and CDR2 YFSETQ. V is trimmed back by 1 base and J by 3 bases, and the junction contains 13 bases that no gene match accounts for. The sequenced sample consisted of PBMCs or a T cell subset sorted from them (not recorded which). Recombination connected TRBV5-1 to TRBJ1-2, and TRBD1 matches 9 of the central bases. This TCR was recovered from an adult woman who had mild COVID-19 (a few samples of this study predate the infection). The sample titles of this study are shuffled in the database, so cell type and time point are left out; the donor was told from shared clones. The CDR3 amino acid sequence is: CASSLIPTGGSLDYGYTF. The base sequence is TGCGCCAGCAGCTTGATACCGACAGGGGGGTCCCTTGACTATGGCTACACCTTC.